This is a list of T cell receptor beta chains from one sample in a study of blood T cell repertoires in COVID-19. Clones were read by immunoSEQ multiplex PCR, and TCRdb kept only the in-frame ones, dropping some. The table lists 50,000 to 55,000 clones, over 65% of them singletons, with roughly 12% in the top ten. The specimen was peripheral blood. Receptor source: a man older than 75 with COVID-19, enrolled during active disease. Each CDR3 is given with its conserved first and last residue. A D gene is named only where the DNA matches it firmly. For some rows the clone size is stated as once, few or many, or as a class when expanded; others skip it.

clone_size j_call d_call v_call cdr3_aa cdr3_nt
NA TRBJ2-2 NA TRBV7-9 CASSLLVGAGELFF TGTGCCAGCAGCTTACTCGTGGGAGCCGGGGAGCTGTTTTTT
once TRBJ2-2 NA TRBV7-2 CASSLAGWSGELFF TGTGCCAGCAGCTTGGCGGGGTGGTCCGGGGAGCTGTTTTTT
NA TRBJ2-5 NA TRBV30 CAWSPPNLQETQYF TGTGCCTGGTCCCCTCCAAACCTACAGGAGACCCAGTACTTC
NA TRBJ1-1 NA TRBV11-2 CASSILNTEAFF TGTGCCAGCAGCATCTTGAACACTGAAGCTTTCTTT
NA TRBJ2-5 NA TRBV6-4 CASSLTNQETQYF TGTGCCAGCAGTCTCACAAACCAAGAGACCCAGTACTTC
NA TRBJ2-1 TRBD2 TRBV19 CASATSGKSYNEQFF TGTGCCAGCGCCACTAGCGGGAAGTCCTACAATGAGCAGTTCTTC
NA TRBJ1-1 NA TRBV6-5 CASSPGRALTEAFF TGTGCCAGCAGCCCCGGCAGGGCCCTCACTGAAGCTTTCTTT
NA TRBJ2-1 NA TRBV5-1 CASTEQNEQFF TGCGCCAGCACAGAACAGAATGAGCAGTTCTTC
NA TRBJ2-4 NA TRBV5-4 CASSPVPGSAKNIQYF TGTGCCAGCAGCCCCGTCCCTGGGAGTGCCAAAAACATTCAGTACTTC
NA TRBJ1-2 NA TRBV3-1/TRBV3-2 CASSPLGTDGYTF TGTGCCAGCAGCCCTCTGGGGACTGACGGCTACACCTTC
NA TRBJ2-7 NA TRBV15 CATSRDQVSYEQYF TGTGCCACCAGCAGAGATCAGGTATCCTACGAGCAGTACTTC
few TRBJ1-5 NA TRBV19 CASSQQGGPRMQPQHF TGTGCCAGTAGCCAACAGGGTGGTCCGAGGATGCAGCCCCAGCATTTT
NA TRBJ1-2 NA TRBV5-4 CASSPSGYGYTF TGTGCCAGCAGCCCCTCCGGCTATGGCTACACCTTC
NA TRBJ1-2 TRBD1 TRBV19 CASSLGTGGELHGYTF TGTGCCAGTAGTCTCGGGACAGGGGGCGAATTGCATGGCTACACCTTC
NA TRBJ1-2 NA TRBV24-1 CATSERGKWGYGYTF TGTGCCACCAGCGAGAGAGGGAAGTGGGGCTATGGCTACACCTTC
NA TRBJ2-6 TRBD1 TRBV18 CASSPTGTPGANVLTF TGTGCCAGCTCACCGACAGGGACCCCTGGGGCCAACGTCCTGACTTTC
NA TRBJ1-1 NA TRBV5-1 CASSFRQGQSANTEAFF TGCGCCAGCAGCTTCAGGCAGGGGCAGTCGGCGAACACTGAAGCTTTCTTT
NA TRBJ2-7 NA TRBV5-1 CASSLAPSSYEQYF TGCGCCAGCAGCTTGGCACCGAGCTCCTACGAGCAGTACTTC
NA TRBJ2-2 NA TRBV5-4 CASSLKVSNTGELFF TGTGCCAGCAGCTTGAAAGTAAGCAACACCGGGGAGCTGTTTTTT
once TRBJ2-4 NA TRBV30 CAWSVGNLAKNIQYF TGTGCCTGGAGTGTTGGCAACCTAGCCAAAAACATTCAGTACTTC
NA TRBJ1-3 NA TRBV30 CAWSRRTVGNTIYF TGTGCCTGGAGTCGGAGGACCGTTGGAAACACCATATATTTT
NA TRBJ2-1 NA TRBV5-1 CASSLAGGPQQWEQFF TGCGCCAGCAGCTTGGCTGGGGGCCCCCAACAATGGGAGCAGTTCTTC
NA TRBJ1-3 NA TRBV5-1 CASSLVQAGSSGNTIYF TGCGCCAGCAGCTTGGTTCAGGCAGGGTCCTCTGGAAACACCATATATTTT
NA TRBJ1-2 TRBD1 TRBV7-9 CASIMTGNYGYTF TGTGCCAGCATCATGACAGGGAACTATGGCTACACCTTC
once TRBJ2-3 TRBD2 TRBV18 CASSPTSGSTDTQYF TGTGCCAGCTCACCAACTAGCGGTAGCACAGATACGCAGTATTTT
NA TRBJ2-2 TRBD2 TRBV6-2/TRBV6-3 CASSSAGAGGLDTGELFF TGTGCCAGCAGTTCAGCCGGAGCGGGGGGGCTCGACACCGGGGAGCTGTTTTTT
NA TRBJ2-1 TRBD1 TRBV19 CASSLGTGDSYYNEQFF TGTGCCAGTAGTCTCGGGACAGGGGATAGTTACTACAATGAGCAGTTCTTC
few TRBJ2-5 NA TRBV7-9 CASSSRLGGETQYF TGTGCCAGCAGCTCAAGACTCGGGGGAGAGACCCAGTACTTC
NA TRBJ1-5 NA TRBV5-4 CASSLQGQRNQPQHF TGTGCCAGCAGCTTACAAGGACAGCGCAATCAGCCCCAGCATTTT
once TRBJ2-5 NA TRBV5-4 CASSGRAPGKETQYF TGTGCCAGCAGCGGCCGGGCTCCGGGGAAGGAGACCCAGTACTTC
once TRBJ1-1 NA TRBV25-1 CASSDPGSRANTEAFF TGTGCCAGCAGTGACCCGGGCAGCAGGGCGAACACTGAAGCTTTCTTT
NA TRBJ1-5 NA TRBV19 CASSIAQVNQPQHF TGTGCCAGTAGTATAGCTCAGGTCAATCAGCCCCAGCATTTT
NA TRBJ1-1 NA TRBV5-6 CASSFVGRMNTEAFF TGTGCCAGCAGCTTCGTGGGCAGAATGAACACTGAAGCTTTCTTT
NA TRBJ1-5 TRBD1 TRBV27 CASSSQGTGNQPQHF TGTGCCAGCAGTTCCCAAGGGACAGGGAATCAGCCCCAGCATTTT
NA TRBJ2-5 NA TRBV11-2 CASSFSGAETQYF TGTGCCAGCAGCTTTAGTGGGGCGGAGACCCAGTACTTC
NA TRBJ1-4 NA TRBV5-1 CASSFGGTNEKLFF TGCGCCAGCAGCTTCGGGGGAACTAATGAAAAACTGTTTTTT
NA TRBJ1-1 NA TRBV3-1/TRBV3-2 CASSKGRDLLSVAEAFF TGTGCCAGCAGCAAAGGCAGGGATTTACTTTCGGTCGCTGAAGCTTTCTTT
NA TRBJ1-2 NA TRBV7-8 CASSLDLYGYTF TGTGCCAGCAGCTTAGATCTCTATGGCTACACCTTC
NA TRBJ1-6 TRBD1 TRBV6-4 CASSETGDSPLHF TGTGCCAGCAGCGAAACAGGGGATTCACCCCTCCACTTT
NA TRBJ2-7 TRBD1 TRBV24-1 CATSDPRTGETYEQYF TGTGCCACCAGTGATCCAAGGACAGGAGAGACCTACGAGCAGTACTTC
NA TRBJ1-5 TRBD1 TRBV28 CASSPDRVNQPQHF TGTGCCAGCAGTCCAGACAGGGTGAATCAGCCCCAGCATTTT
NA TRBJ2-2 TRBD1 TRBV5-4 CASSSGQGGTGELFF TGTGCCAGCAGCTCCGGACAGGGCGGGACCGGGGAGCTGTTTTTT
once TRBJ1-1 NA TRBV3-1/TRBV3-2 CASSPPGLNTEAFF TGTGCCAGCAGCCCGCCAGGATTGAACACTGAAGCTTTCTTT
NA TRBJ1-3 NA TRBV2 CASSESRVGNTIYF TGTGCCAGCAGTGAATCCAGGGTGGGAAACACCATATATTTT
NA TRBJ2-1 TRBD2 TRBV6-5 CASNSGTTLGDEQFF TGTGCCAGCAACTCCGGGACTACCCTAGGTGATGAGCAGTTCTTC
NA TRBJ2-5 NA TRBV7-7 CASSPARGWETQYF TGTGCCAGCAGCCCCGCACGGGGTTGGGAGACCCAGTACTTC
NA TRBJ2-3 NA TRBV28 CASSFADTQYF TGTGCCAGCAGTTTTGCGGATACGCAGTATTTT
NA TRBJ1-5 TRBD1 TRBV19 CASSIASGTGNQPQHF TGTGCCAGTAGTATAGCCTCCGGGACAGGGAATCAGCCCCAGCATTTT
NA TRBJ1-1 NA TRBV11-2 CASSVRLGRSTEAFF TGTGCCAGCAGTGTCCGCTTGGGCAGGTCCACTGAAGCTTTCTTT
NA TRBJ1-2 NA TRBV24-1 CATSDSTVGGYTF TGTGCCACCAGTGATTCGACCGTCGGGGGCTACACCTTC
NA TRBJ2-4 TRBD2 TRBV4-2 CASSPGVTSGGNQYF TGTGCCAGCAGCCCTGGGGTGACTAGCGGGGGGAATCAGTACTTC
NA TRBJ2-3 TRBD2 TRBV4-3 CASSLGTSGSTDTQYF TGCGCCAGCAGCCTGGGGACTAGCGGGAGCACAGATACGCAGTATTTT
NA TRBJ2-7 NA TRBV19 CASSKGTGDREQYF TGTGCCAGTAGTAAGGGGACGGGGGATAGGGAGCAGTACTTC